Listed below are T cell receptor beta chains from one sample, sequenced in a study of T-cell reconstitution after alpha-beta-depleted transplantation in children. TCRdb re-analysed the PCR reads in MiXCR, keeping a single row per CDR3 protein. The data contain 280,000 or so distinct CDR3 sequences, around 10% of them seen just once; the ten biggest clones take up around 22%. The sequences come from peripheral blood, collected 180 days after TCRalphabeta/CD19-depleted stem cell transplant. The origin of the receptors is a male patient between 2 and 15 years old who had a stem cell transplant for chronic granulomatous disease, so the T cells may come from the graft donor. Each CDR3 is given without its conserved first and last residue.

v_gene | CDR3aa
TRBV12-3/TRBV12-4 | ASSLAPAGGGETQY
TRBV6-5 | ASSPNRGFNQPQH
TRBV20-1 | SARFGYSNQPQH
TRBV20-1 | SARVLAGGLRNEQF
TRBV5-4 | ASSLNRGQGGYGYT
TRBV2 | AIQGGTQSPHYEQY
TRBV12-3/TRBV12-4 | ASSLPGLAGTYYNEQF
TRBV27 | AAGNSEAF
TRBV7-2 | ASSLRGAGVKTGELF
TRBV7-8 | ASSLGVRGGTDTQY
TRBV5-1 | ASSLGLTTGNEQF
TRBV7-9 | VGSGANVLT
TRBV7-6 | ASSLGGYSSGNTIY
TRBV12-3/TRBV12-4 | ASSSRTSTSGRAGEQF
TRBV6-2/TRBV6-3 | ASSLTGGSTEAF
TRBV28 | ASSLFARVPRGYT
TRBV6-1 | ASRDRMSSYNEQF
TRBV15 | ATSSWTVYYNEQF
TRBV7-2 | ASSLLQGTGELF
TRBV6-2/TRBV6-3 | ASSGAVIEQY